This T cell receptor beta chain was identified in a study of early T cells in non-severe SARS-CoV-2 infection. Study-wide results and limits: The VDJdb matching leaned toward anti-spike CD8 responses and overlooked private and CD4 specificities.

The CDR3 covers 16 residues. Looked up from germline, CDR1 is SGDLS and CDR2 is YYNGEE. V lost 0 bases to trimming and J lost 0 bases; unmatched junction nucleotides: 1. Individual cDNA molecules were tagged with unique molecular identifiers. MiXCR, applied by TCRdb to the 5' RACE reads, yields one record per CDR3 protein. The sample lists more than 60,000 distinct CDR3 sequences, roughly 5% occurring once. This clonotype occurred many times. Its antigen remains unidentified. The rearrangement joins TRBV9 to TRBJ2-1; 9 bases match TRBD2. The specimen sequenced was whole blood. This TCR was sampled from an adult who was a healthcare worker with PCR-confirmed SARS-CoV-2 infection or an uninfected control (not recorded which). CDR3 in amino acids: CASSVGSGSSYNEQFF. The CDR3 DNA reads TGTGCCAGCAGCGTAGGTAGCGGGAGCTCCTACAATGAGCAGTTCTTC.